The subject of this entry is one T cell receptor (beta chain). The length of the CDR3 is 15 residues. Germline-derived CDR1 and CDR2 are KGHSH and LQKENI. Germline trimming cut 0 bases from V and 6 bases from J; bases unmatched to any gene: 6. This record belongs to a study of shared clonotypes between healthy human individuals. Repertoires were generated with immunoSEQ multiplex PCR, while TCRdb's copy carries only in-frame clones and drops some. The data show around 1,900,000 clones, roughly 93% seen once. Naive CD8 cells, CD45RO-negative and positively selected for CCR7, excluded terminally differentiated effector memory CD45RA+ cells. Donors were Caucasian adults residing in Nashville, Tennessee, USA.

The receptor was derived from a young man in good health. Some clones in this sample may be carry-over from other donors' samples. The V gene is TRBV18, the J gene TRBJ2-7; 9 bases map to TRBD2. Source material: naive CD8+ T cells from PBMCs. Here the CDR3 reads CASSPPWTSVAEQYF. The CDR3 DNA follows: TGTGCCAGCTCACCACCATGGACTAGCGTTGCCGAGCAGTACTTC. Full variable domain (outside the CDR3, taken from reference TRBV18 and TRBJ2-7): NAGVMQNPRHLVRRRGQEARLRCSPMKGHSHVYWYRQLPEEGLKFMVYLQKENIIDESGMPKERFSAEFPKEGPSILRIQQVVRGDSAAYFCASSPPWTSVAEQYFGPGTRLTVT.